The 4 T cell receptor beta chains in this list originate from one sample, sequenced in a study of blood T cells in healthy people across ages. A second PCR, run for 7 to 11 cycles, used a sample-barcoded 5' primer plus a J-beta primer mix. TCRdb recomputed calls from the 5' RACE reads with MiXCR, one row per CDR3 protein. The sample lists fewer than 1 million distinct CDR3 sequences, roughly 44% seen once, with under 20% in the top ten. The sequenced sample consisted of blood. Source of these receptors: a man aged 60 to 75 in good health.

This clonotype was observed once. The genes are TRBV3-1 and TRBJ2-7, with D perhaps TRBD1 or TRBD2 (5 bases each). The CDR3 spans 16 residues. Trimming pared 1 base from V and 0 bases from J, leaving 13 bases between. Germline V gives CDR1 LGHDT, CDR2 YNNKEL (reference sequence). The CDR3 protein is CASSQGPGTSSYEQYF. The CDR3 coding sequence is TGTGCCAGCAGCCAAGGTCCCGGGACCTCCTCCTACGAGCAGTACTTC.

This sequence joins TRBV6-5 and TRBJ2-1; 10 nucleotides match TRBD1. The CDR3 loop spans 15 amino acids. The ends lost 6 bases at V and 4 bases at J; junction bases unmatched: 6. CDR1 is MNHEY, CDR2 SVGAGI, per germline. CDR3 DNA sequence: TGTGCCAGCAGGCGACAGGGGGCCTCGTACAATGAGCAGTTCTTC. Protein product: CASRRQGASYNEQFF.

The chain employs TRBV7-8 and TRBJ2-1, with 7 bases identical to TRBD2. CDR1 SGHVS and CDR2 FQNEAQ come from the germline V gene. Unmatched junction bases numbered 11, after V lost 6 bases and J lost 6 bases. The CDR3 has 15 residues. CDR3 region: CASRPSGVPGNEQFF. CDR3 in DNA: TGTGCCAGCAGACCAAGCGGGGTACCGGGCAATGAGCAGTTCTTC. The full variable domain, its missing parts supplied by reference TRBV7-8 and TRBJ2-1, is GAGVSQSPRYKVAKRGQDVALRCDPISGHVSLFWYQQALGQGPEFLTYFQNEAQLDKSGLPSDRFFAERPEGSVSTLKIQRTQQEDSAVYLCASRPSGVPGNEQFFGPGTRLTVL.

The chain couples TRBV20-1 to TRBJ2-3; 7 nucleotides agree with TRBD2. Germline CDR1 DFQATT, CDR2 SNEGSKA (reference sequence). This CDR3 is built from 15 residues. V shed 5 bases and J 2 bases; nucleotides not matched to a gene: 10. CDR3 nucleotide sequence: TGCAGTGCTTCCGTGGGGCGGGAGTACACAGATACGCAGTATTTT. Its translation: CSASVGREYTDTQYF.